Listed below are T cell receptor beta chains from one sample, sequenced in a study of cytomegalovirus exposure and HLA in healthy donors. Sequenced by immunoSEQ multiplex PCR; TCRdb stores in-frame clones only, minus some. The data contain about 160,000 clones, 75% of them seen just once; the ten biggest clones take up about 2.3%. Sequencing used PBMCs. The receptor set was obtained from a female donor in good health and CMV-seronegative. The CDR3 runs from the conserved cysteine through the conserved F or W. Only some rows state a clone size, as once, few, many or a class for expanded clones.

V gene: TRBV4-3; J gene: TRBJ2-7; clone size: -; CDR3 protein: CASSQEIGGPYEQYF
V gene: TRBV7-2; J gene: TRBJ1-5; clone size: once; CDR3 protein: CASSQTRTGGGQPQHF
V gene: TRBV7-6; J gene: TRBJ2-7; clone size: -; CDR3 protein: CASSPDRGHEQYF
V gene: TRBV7-2; J gene: TRBJ1-2; clone size: -; CDR3 protein: CASTSGVALGYGYTF
V gene: TRBV7-9; J gene: TRBJ1-2; clone size: -; CDR3 protein: CASTIGGIGYTF
V gene: TRBV27; J gene: TRBJ2-3; clone size: once; CDR3 protein: CASRERGFTDTQYF
V gene: TRBV30; J gene: TRBJ1-5; clone size: -; CDR3 protein: CASSLGQGGNQPQHF
V gene: TRBV7-2; J gene: TRBJ1-2; clone size: -; CDR3 protein: CASGSYYGYTF
V gene: TRBV6-1; J gene: TRBJ1-4; clone size: -; CDR3 protein: CASTYATNEKLFF
V gene: TRBV30; J gene: TRBJ2-3; clone size: -; CDR3 protein: CAWSVGGLGPDTQYF
V gene: TRBV10-3; J gene: TRBJ2-1; clone size: -; CDR3 protein: CAISASGRRGNEQFF
V gene: TRBV2; J gene: TRBJ2-2; clone size: -; CDR3 protein: CASSGPGGQLFF
V gene: TRBV27; J gene: TRBJ1-3; clone size: once; CDR3 protein: CASSRDRASGNTIYF
V gene: TRBV25-1; J gene: TRBJ1-4; clone size: -; CDR3 protein: CASSDPTGVQEKLFF
V gene: TRBV7-8; J gene: TRBJ1-1; clone size: -; CDR3 protein: CASSFWEGDTEAFF
V gene: TRBV7-9; J gene: TRBJ1-1; clone size: -; CDR3 protein: CASSFTQGMNTEAFF
V gene: TRBV7-6; J gene: TRBJ2-5; clone size: -; CDR3 protein: CASSLTPRGGETQYF
V gene: TRBV6-1; J gene: TRBJ2-2; clone size: once; CDR3 protein: CVLGARTGELFF
V gene: TRBV28; J gene: TRBJ2-7; clone size: -; CDR3 protein: CASQPRGHSYEQYF
V gene: TRBV7-9; J gene: TRBJ2-2; clone size: -; CDR3 protein: CASSPLETGELFF